The 14 T cell receptor beta chains presented below share a single source sample, sequenced in a study of blood T cells in healthy people across ages (dated by TCRdb to the mid-2010s). Receptor libraries were prepared by 5' RACE. The sequencer was an Illumina HiSeq 2500. A second about 7 to 11 cycle PCR used a sample-barcoded 5' primer and a J-beta primer mix. Starting from the raw public reads, TCRdb applied fastp trimming at Q25, assembled clones with MiXCR and retained in-frame beta chains. Here each entry gathers all rows of one CDR3 protein and keeps the most common genes and DNA. The sample has more than 900,000 distinct CDR3 sequences on record, about 28% of them singletons. Roughly 10% of the sample is in the top ten clones. This sample was also put to use in a study of T cells of mothers and their children.

The specimen sequenced was blood. The source is a woman aged 40 to 49 in good health.

This clonotype was found many times. This chain joins TRBV20-1 and TRBJ2-5; 7 bases agree with TRBD1. CDR3 length: 13 amino acids. Trimming cost V 5 bases and J 6 bases; bases outside gene matches: 9. Germline loops: CDR1 DFQATT, CDR2 SNEGSKA (reference sequence). DNA of the CDR3: TGCAGTGCTCAAAAAACAGGGGATAAGACCCAGTACTTC. Protein: CSAQKTGDKTQYF.

The chain combines TRBV5-1 with TRBJ1-5; possibly TRBD1 for D (6 bases). Germline V CDR1 and CDR2: SGHRS, YFSETQ. This CDR3 contains 15 residues. V lost 4 bases and J lost 7, with 18 bases in between. The CDR3, as DNA: TGCGCCAGCAGCGAGACGGGGGGCGCCGAACAGCCCCAGCATTTT. Its translation is CASSETGGAEQPQHF.

Only one count was recorded for this clonotype. The chain uses TRBV20-1 and TRBJ2-5; tentative D call: TRBD1 (5 bases). Trimming removed 3 bases at V and 2 bases at J, with 13 bases between. The CDR3 sequence is 14 residues long. Germline V gene sequence: CDR1 DFQATT, CDR2 SNEGSKA (reference sequence). The CDR3 loop reads CSASQGDRQETQYF. The CDR3 nucleotides read TGCAGTGCTAGCCAAGGTGACAGACAAGAGACCCAGTACTTC.

This chain uses TRBV2 with TRBJ2-3, with 8 bases that match TRBD2. The CDR3 totals 16 residues. The V gene end was trimmed by 6 bases and the J gene end by 1 base; junction bases not matched to a gene: 9. Germline V CDR1 and CDR2: SNHLY, FYNNEI. The CDR3 bases are TGTGCCAGCAGCGACCCTGGCGGGGGGCGCACAGATACGCAGTATTTT. Its translation: CASSDPGGGRTDTQYF.

This clonotype appeared a few times. CDR3 in DNA: TGTGCCAGCAGCTTGGACAGGAAAATAGATACGCAGTATTTT. It encodes CASSLDRKIDTQYF. The rearrangement uses TRBV11-2 and TRBJ2-3, with TRBD1 matching 7 bases. Germline V gene sequence: CDR1 SGHAT, CDR2 FQNNGV. This CDR3 has 14 amino acids. After removal of 3 bases from V and 5 bases from J, the junction contained 5 bases not matched to a gene.

This clonotype showed up just a few times. The chain joins TRBV14 to TRBJ2-7, with 7 bases lining up with TRBD1. Trimming took 5 bases from V and 0 from J; bases not matched to a gene: 13. The germline gives CDR1 SGHDN, CDR2 FVKESK. The CDR3 length is 17 residues. CDR3 region: CASSKIRGDRASYEQYF. The CDR3 DNA follows: TGTGCCAGCAGCAAAATACGAGGAGACAGGGCCTCCTACGAGCAGTACTTC. The entire variable domain, with the rest obtained from reference TRBV14 and TRBJ2-7, is as follows: EAGVTQFPSHSVIEKGQTVTLRCDPISGHDNLYWYRRVMGKEIKFLLHFVKESKQDESGMPNNRFLAERTGGTYSTLKVQPAELEDSGVYFCASSKIRGDRASYEQYFGPGTRLTVT.

This clonotype was observed a few times. V and J are TRBV3-1 and TRBJ2-7; D is ambiguous. The CDR3 loop spans 12 amino acids. With 5 bases removed from V and 7 bases from J, the gap between germline ends came to 12 bases. From germline, CDR1 is LGHDT and CDR2 YNNKEL (reference sequence). CDR3 in amino acids: CASSSIYEEQYF. In DNA, the CDR3 is TGTGCCAGCAGCTCAATCTACGAAGAGCAGTACTTC.

The chain has TRBV7-2 and TRBJ1-2; a possible D gene is TRBD1 (5 bases). This CDR3 is built from 14 residues. Looked up from germline, CDR1 is SGHTA and CDR2 is FQGNSA. V was shortened by 3 bases and J by 7 bases, with 15 bases between the two germline ends. The CDR3 region has the DNA TGTGCCAGCAGCTTCGCTCCTCCCAGGGTTGGCTACACCTTC. It translates to CASSFAPPRVGYTF.

This chain uses TRBV4-2 with TRBJ2-1; TRBD2 matches at 9 bases. The CDR3 has 15 amino acids. V trimming: 4 bases; J trimming: 4 bases; junction bases outside the gene matches: 5. In germline, CDR1 is LGHNA, CDR2 YNFKEQ. The CDR3 nucleotides read TGTGCCAGCAGCCCCGCGGGGGGGATTTACAATGAGCAGTTCTTC. Translated, it gives CASSPAGGIYNEQFF.

The rearrangement uses TRBV15 and TRBJ2-3; 8 bases agree with TRBD1. The CDR3 sequence is 15 residues long. Trimming at V came to 1 base and at J to 4 bases, leaving 4 bases not matched to a gene. Germline V gene data show CDR1 as LNHNV and CDR2 as YYDKDF (reference sequence). The CDR3 DNA is TGTGCCACCAGCAGAGGACAGGGGAGATCAGATACGCAGTATTTT. The encoded protein is CATSRGQGRSDTQYF.

This clonotype has a count of ten or more. This sequence joins TRBV9 and TRBJ2-7; tentative D call: TRBD2 (6 bases). Trimming took off 0 bases at V and 1 base at J, with 11 bases between the two ends. Germline V gene data show CDR1 as SGDLS and CDR2 as YYNGEE. The CDR3 extends over 15 amino acids. The DNA for the CDR3 is TGTGCCAGCAGCGTAGAATCGGGGGATTCCTACGAGCAGTACTTC. This sequence encodes CASSVESGDSYEQYF.

On this clonotype itself: Possible read error: a much larger clone is one base away. The genes are TRBV5-1 and TRBJ1-2, with D hard to call. Germline CDR1 is SGHRS and CDR2 is YFSETQ. CDR3 length: 14 residues. V was trimmed by 3 bases and J by 0 bases, leaving 9 bases between them. CDR3 sequence reads: CASSWRETNYGYTF. DNA for the CDR3: TGCGCCAGCAGCTGGCGGGAGACTAACTATGGCTACACCTTC.

In DNA form, the CDR3 reads TGTGCCAGCAGCCAGTGGGGGGGGCCCTACAATGAGCAGTTCTTC. Protein sequence: CASSQWGGPYNEQFF. The chain joins TRBV14 to TRBJ2-1; D might be TRBD2 (7 bases). The CDR3 is 15 residues long. Germline V gene lookup returns CDR1 SGHDN and CDR2 FVKESK. V was clipped by 3 bases and J by 2 bases, with 11 bases between them.

This clonotype turned up a few times. The chain combines TRBV28 with TRBJ2-7, with 9 bases aligning to TRBD1. This CDR3 is 14 amino acids long. The V segment lost 5 bases and the J segment 4 bases; nucleotides outside the gene matches: 6. The V gene's germline CDR1 is MDHEN and CDR2 SYDVKM. CDR3 nucleotides: TGTGCCAGCAGTCCCTCGGACAGGGGATACGAGCAGTACTTC. Translation: CASSPSDRGYEQYF.